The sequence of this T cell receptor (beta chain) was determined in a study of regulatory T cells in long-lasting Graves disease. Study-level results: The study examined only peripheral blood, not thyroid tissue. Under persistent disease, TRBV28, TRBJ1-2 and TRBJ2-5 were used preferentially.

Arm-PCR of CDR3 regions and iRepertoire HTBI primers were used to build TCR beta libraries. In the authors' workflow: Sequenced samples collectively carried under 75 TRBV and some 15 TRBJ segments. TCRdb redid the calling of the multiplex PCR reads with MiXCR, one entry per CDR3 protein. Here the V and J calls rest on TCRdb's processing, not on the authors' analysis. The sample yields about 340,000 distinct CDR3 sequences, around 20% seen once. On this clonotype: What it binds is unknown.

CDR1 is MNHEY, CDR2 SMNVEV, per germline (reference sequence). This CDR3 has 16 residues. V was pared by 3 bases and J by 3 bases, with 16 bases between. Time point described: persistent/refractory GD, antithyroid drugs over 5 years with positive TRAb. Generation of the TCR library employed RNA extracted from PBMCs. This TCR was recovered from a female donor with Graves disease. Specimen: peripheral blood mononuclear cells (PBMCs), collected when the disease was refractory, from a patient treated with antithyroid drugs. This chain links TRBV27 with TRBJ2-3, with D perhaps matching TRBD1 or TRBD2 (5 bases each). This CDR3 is CASSFLGDPRTDTQYF. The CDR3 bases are TGTGCCAGCAGTTTTCTGGGGGACCCTCGGACAGATACGCAGTATTTT.